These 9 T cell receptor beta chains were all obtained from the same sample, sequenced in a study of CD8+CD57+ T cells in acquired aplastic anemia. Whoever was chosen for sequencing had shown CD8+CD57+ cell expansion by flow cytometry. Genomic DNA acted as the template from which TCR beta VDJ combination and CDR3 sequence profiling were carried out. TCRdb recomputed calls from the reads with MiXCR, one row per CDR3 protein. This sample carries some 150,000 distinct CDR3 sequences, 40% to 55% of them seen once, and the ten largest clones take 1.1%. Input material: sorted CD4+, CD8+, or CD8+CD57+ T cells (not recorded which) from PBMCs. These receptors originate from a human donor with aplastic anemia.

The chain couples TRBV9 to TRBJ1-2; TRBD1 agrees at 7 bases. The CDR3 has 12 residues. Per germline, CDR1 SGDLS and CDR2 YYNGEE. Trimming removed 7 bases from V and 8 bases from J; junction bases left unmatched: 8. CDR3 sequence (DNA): TGTGCCAGCGAAGACAGGGCTTGGGGCTACACCTTC. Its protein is CASEDRAWGYTF. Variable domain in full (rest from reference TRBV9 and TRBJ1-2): DSGVTQTPKHLITATGQRVTLRCSPRSGDLSVYWYQQSLDQGLQFLIQYYNGEERAKGNILERFSAQQFPDLHSELNLSSLELGDSALYFCASEDRAWGYTFGSGTRLTVV.

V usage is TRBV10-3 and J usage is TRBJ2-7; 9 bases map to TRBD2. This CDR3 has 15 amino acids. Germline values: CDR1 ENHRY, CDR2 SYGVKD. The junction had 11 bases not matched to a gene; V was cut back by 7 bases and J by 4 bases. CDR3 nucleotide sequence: TGTGCCATCACCCCCGGGCTAGCGGGAAGGTACGAGCAGTACTTC. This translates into CAITPGLAGRYEQYF.

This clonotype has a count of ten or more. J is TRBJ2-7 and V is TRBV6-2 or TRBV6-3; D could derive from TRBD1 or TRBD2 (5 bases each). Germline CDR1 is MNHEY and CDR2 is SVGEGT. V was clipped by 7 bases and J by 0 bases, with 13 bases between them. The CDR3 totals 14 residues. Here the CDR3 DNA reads TGTGCCAGCACCAGGGCAGGGAGCTCCTACGAGCAGTACTTC. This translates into CASTRAGSSYEQYF.

CDR3 in DNA: TGCAGCGTTCAATCCGGGTCAAACTATGGCTACACCTTC. Translated: CSVQSGSNYGYTF. The rearrangement uses TRBV29-1 and TRBJ1-2, with D unresolved. CDR1 and CDR2 from the germline V gene are SQVTM and ANQGSEA. The CDR3 loop spans 13 amino acids. Trimming shortened V by 5 bases and J by 2 bases, and 12 bases separated the two germline ends.

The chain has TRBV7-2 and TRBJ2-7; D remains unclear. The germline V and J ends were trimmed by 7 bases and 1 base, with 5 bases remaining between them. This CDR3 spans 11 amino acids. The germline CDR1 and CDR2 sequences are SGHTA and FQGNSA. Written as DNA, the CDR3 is TGTGCCAGCACACCTTCCTACGAGCAGTACTTC. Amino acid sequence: CASTPSYEQYF.

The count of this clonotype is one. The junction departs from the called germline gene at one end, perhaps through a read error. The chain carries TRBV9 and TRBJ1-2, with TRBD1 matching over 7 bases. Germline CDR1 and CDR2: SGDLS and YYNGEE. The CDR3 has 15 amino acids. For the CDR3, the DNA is TGTGCCGGCAGCGCAACCCCCCGGGACAGCTGTGGCTACACCTTC. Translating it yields CAGSATPRDSCGYTF.

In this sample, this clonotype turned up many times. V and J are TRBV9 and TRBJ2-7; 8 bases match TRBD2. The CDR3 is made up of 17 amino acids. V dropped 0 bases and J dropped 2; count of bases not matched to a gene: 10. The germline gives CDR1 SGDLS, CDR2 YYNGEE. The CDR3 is CASSVVDSGAQTYEQYF. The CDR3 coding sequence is TGTGCCAGCAGCGTAGTGGATAGCGGGGCGCAAACCTACGAGCAGTACTTC.

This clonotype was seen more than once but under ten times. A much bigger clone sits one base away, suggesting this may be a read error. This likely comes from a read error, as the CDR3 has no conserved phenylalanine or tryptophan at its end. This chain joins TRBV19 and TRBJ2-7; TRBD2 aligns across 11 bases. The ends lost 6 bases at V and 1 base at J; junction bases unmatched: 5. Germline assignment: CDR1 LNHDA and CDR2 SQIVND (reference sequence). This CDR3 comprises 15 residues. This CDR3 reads CASSLTSGASYEQYL. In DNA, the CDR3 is TGTGCCAGTAGCTTGACTAGCGGGGCATCCTACGAGCAGTACCTC.

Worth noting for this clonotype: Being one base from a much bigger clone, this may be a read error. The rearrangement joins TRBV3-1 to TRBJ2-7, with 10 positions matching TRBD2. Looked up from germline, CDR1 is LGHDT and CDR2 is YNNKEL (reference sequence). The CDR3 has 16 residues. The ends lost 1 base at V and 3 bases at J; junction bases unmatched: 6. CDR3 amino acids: CASSQGPAGGVYEQYF. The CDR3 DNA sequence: TGTGCCAGCAGCCAAGGCCCAGCGGGGGGGGTCTACGAGCAGTACTTC.